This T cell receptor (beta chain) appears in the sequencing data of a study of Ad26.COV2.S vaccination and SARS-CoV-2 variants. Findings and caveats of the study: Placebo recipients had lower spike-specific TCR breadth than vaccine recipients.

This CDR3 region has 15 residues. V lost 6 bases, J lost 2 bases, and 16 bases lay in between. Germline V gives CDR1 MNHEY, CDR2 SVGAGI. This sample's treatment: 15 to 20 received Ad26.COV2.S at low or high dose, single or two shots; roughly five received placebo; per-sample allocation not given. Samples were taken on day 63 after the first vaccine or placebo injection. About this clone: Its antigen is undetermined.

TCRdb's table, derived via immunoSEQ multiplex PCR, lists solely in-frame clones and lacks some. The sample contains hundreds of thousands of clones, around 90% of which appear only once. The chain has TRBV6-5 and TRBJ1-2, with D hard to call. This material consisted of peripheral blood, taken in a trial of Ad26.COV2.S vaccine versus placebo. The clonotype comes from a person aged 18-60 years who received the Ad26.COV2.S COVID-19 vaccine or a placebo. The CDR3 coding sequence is TGTGCCAGCAGCCCGACCGAAAACTTGAACTATGGCTACACCTTC. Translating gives CASSPTENLNYGYTF.